This T cell receptor (beta chain) was sequenced for a study of cytomegalovirus exposure and HLA in healthy donors. Primers included in the PCR were 60 Vbeta and 13 Jbeta primers. Repertoires were generated with immunoSEQ multiplex PCR, while TCRdb's copy carries only in-frame clones and drops some. The sample records approximately 70,000 clones, approximately 74% being singletons. Turning to this clone: Its antigen is unidentified.

This CDR3 region has 19 residues. Germline V gene sequence: CDR1 LGHNA, CDR2 YSLEER. Trimming stripped 0 bases from V and 5 bases from J, with 25 bases between. Sampled while nominally healthy, donors likely had unrecorded immune exposures. Findings and limits, study-wide: Across donors, most TCRs were seen rarely, yet some public ones were widespread. TRBV6-2, TRBV6-3 and some other V segments were unresolvable in 87-base-pair reads. Most of the TCR beta V segments (in an earlier analysis) were productive either about 87% or about 30% of the time.

The material sequenced was PBMCs. The rearrangement links TRBV4-3 to TRBJ1-1, with D possibly matching TRBD1 (5 bases). The clonotype comes from a woman aged 25 to 39 in good health and CMV-seropositive. This CDR3 is CASSQDRWGVKSRKTEAFF. The CDR3 nucleotides read TGCGCCAGCAGCCAAGATCGGTGGGGGGTGAAGTCGCGAAAAACTGAAGCTTTCTTT.